This record looks at one TCR beta chain sequence and its context. Its cognate antigen has yet to be identified. Base-call qualities are not available, and no considerably larger clone is one nucleotide away. This entry comes from a study of T cell changes during pregnancy in multiple sclerosis (dated by TCRdb to between 2018 and 2021). Describing the broader study: In women with multiple sclerosis, the researchers looked at how the T cell repertoire shifted as pregnancy progressed.

The receptor library was made with the immunoSEQ multiplex PCR assay. TCRdb carries this immuneACCESS record with in-frame sequences only. Its versions omit some clonotypes, under half of them owing to an unresolved V gene in the studies checked, with the rest unexplained. For this sample there are approximately 60,000 clones; 90% to 95% appear just once. About 0.88% of the sample belongs to the ten largest clones. Sequences SGHDT (CDR1) and YYEEEE (CDR2) are obtained from the germline V gene. The CDR3 measures 17 amino acids from cysteine to phenylalanine. Solely the CDR3 DNA is kept, with 51 bases framed from the first base. Trimmed from V: 0 bases; trimmed from J: 7 bases; junction bases lacking a gene match: 15.

The receptor chain draws on TRBV5-6 and TRBJ2-7, with 8 bases matching TRBD1. The material was peripheral blood, obtained before pregnancy. This TCR was recovered from a female donor with multiple sclerosis, enrolled in a pregnancy study. The encoded CDR3 is CASSLAYGRRGPREQYF. The base sequence is TGTGCCAGCAGCTTGGCCTACGGGCGCAGGGGGCCTCGGGAGCAGTACTTC.